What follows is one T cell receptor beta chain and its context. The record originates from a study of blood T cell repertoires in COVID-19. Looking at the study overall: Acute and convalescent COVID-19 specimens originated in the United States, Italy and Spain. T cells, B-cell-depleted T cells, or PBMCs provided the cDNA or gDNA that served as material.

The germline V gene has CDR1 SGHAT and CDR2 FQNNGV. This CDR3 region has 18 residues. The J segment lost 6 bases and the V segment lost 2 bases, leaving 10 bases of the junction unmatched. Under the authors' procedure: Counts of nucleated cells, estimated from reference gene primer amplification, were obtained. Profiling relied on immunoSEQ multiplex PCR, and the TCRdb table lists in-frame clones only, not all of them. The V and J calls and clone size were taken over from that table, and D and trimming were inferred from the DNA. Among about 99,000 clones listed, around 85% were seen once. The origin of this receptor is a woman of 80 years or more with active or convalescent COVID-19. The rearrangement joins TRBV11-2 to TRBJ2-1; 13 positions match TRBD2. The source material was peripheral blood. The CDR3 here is CASSLTSGRVSKFNEQFF. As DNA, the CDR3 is TGTGCCAGCAGCTTAACTAGCGGGAGGGTTTCAAAATTCAATGAGCAGTTCTTC.